The source of this T cell receptor beta chain is a study of preoperative IRX-2 immunotherapy in early breast cancer. The table came from immunoSEQ multiplex PCR; TCRdb's copy has only in-frame clones and leaves some out. The data contain 95,000 to 100,000 clones, more than 80% of them seen just once; the ten biggest clones take up about 2.1%. Stated treatment: preoperative locoregional IRX-2 cytokine immunotherapy. This phase Ib study tested locoregional IRX-2 cytokine immunotherapy given before surgery. The CDR3 length is 14 residues. Looked up from germline, CDR1 is SNHLY and CDR2 is FYNNEI. J was trimmed by 6 bases and V by 8 bases; bases with no gene match: 11.

The sequence was collected from a human donor with breast cancer. This chain joins TRBV2 and TRBJ1-2; 8 bases map to TRBD1. The specimen comprised tumor tissue, sampled after IRX-2 immunotherapy. The CDR3 reads CASGGQGAIHGYTF. The CDR3 DNA sequence: TGTGCCAGCGGGGGGCAGGGGGCAATTCATGGCTACACCTTC.